A selection of T cell receptor beta chains follows, all from one sample in a study of T-cell memory formation after mild COVID-19. TCRdb used MiXCR to reprocess the 5' RACE reads, holding one entry per CDR3 protein. The sample records about 320,000 distinct CDR3 sequences, 13% to 15% being singletons. The sequenced material came from PBMCs or a T cell subset sorted from them (not recorded which). These receptors were taken from a man aged 18-30 years who had mild COVID-19 (a few samples of this study predate the infection). Cell type and time point are not known. Both conserved end residues are part of each CDR3. Each record gives: J gene, clone size, V gene, D gene, CDR3 protein, CDR3 DNA. The D gene is left open where the match is weak. The size of a clone is reported for some rows only, either as once, few or many, or as a class for expanded clones.

TRBJ1-5 - TRBV7-9 TRBD1 CASSSHDYRGQSPQPQHF TGTGCCAGCAGCTCGCACGATTACAGGGGGCAAAGTCCTCAGCCCCAGCATTTT
TRBJ1-2 few TRBV28 - CASSPHSGYGYTF TGTGCCAGCAGTCCACACAGCGGCTATGGCTACACCTTC
TRBJ2-4 - TRBV12-3/TRBV12-4 TRBD2 CASSWGGNIQYF TGTGCCAGCAGTTGGGGGGGGAACATTCAGTACTTC
TRBJ1-2 few TRBV19 - CASSSDHYGYTF TGTGCCAGTAGCTCAGATCACTATGGCTACACCTTC
TRBJ2-3 few TRBV20-1 - CSARLLDGGSTDTQYF TGCAGTGCTAGGCTCCTTGATGGGGGAAGCACAGATACGCAGTATTTT
TRBJ1-1 many TRBV6-6 - CASKDRTQLMNTEAFF TGTGCCAGCAAAGATAGGACACAGCTCATGAACACTGAAGCTTTCTTT
TRBJ2-1 - TRBV6-1 TRBD1 CASSEARQGYNEQFF TGTGCCAGCAGTGAAGCGCGACAGGGATACAATGAGCAGTTCTTC
TRBJ2-1 few TRBV7-2 - CASTLVGSSYNEQFF TGTGCCAGCACCCTCGTCGGAAGCTCCTACAATGAGCAGTTCTTC
TRBJ1-4 - TRBV18 - CASSQTTAINEKLFF TGTGCCAGCTCACAAACTACAGCGATTAATGAAAAACTGTTTTTT
TRBJ2-5 - TRBV7-8 - CASSLGQTQETQYF TGTGCCAGCAGCTTAGGACAGACGCAAGAGACCCAGTACTTC
TRBJ1-1 few TRBV20-1 - CSASEGGTEAFF TGCAGTGCTAGTGAGGGGGGCACTGAAGCTTTCTTT
TRBJ2-3 many TRBV11-2 TRBD1 CASSLWGQGTDTQYF TGTGCCAGCAGCTTATGGGGACAGGGAACAGATACGCAGTATTTT
TRBJ1-3 few TRBV25-1 - CASSVSYNSGNTIYF TGTGCCAGCAGTGTAAGTTACAACTCTGGAAACACCATATATTTT
TRBJ2-3 - TRBV11-2 TRBD1 CASSLDYAGGRTDTQYF TGTGCCAGCAGCTTAGATTATGCAGGGGGCCGGACAGATACGCAGTATTTT
TRBJ1-2 few TRBV7-6 TRBD1 CASSLGSWTGSYGYTF TGTGCCAGCAGCTTAGGATCATGGACAGGCAGCTATGGCTACACCTTC
TRBJ1-3 - TRBV5-1 - CASSLGQNSGNTIYF TGCGCCAGCAGCTTGGGACAGAACTCTGGAAACACCATATATTTT
TRBJ1-1 few TRBV7-8 - CASSLARFRGNTEAFF TGTGCCAGCAGCTTAGCGCGATTCAGGGGGAACACTGAAGCTTTCTTT
TRBJ2-5 - TRBV27 TRBD2 CASILGRLAEPVGTQYF TGTGCCAGCATCCTAGGGCGGCTAGCGGAACCGGTGGGGACCCAGTACTTC
TRBJ1-1 - TRBV5-1 TRBD1 CASSLVRGLVAEAFF TGCGCCAGCAGCTTGGTCAGGGGGCTTGTTGCTGAAGCTTTCTTT
TRBJ2-7 many TRBV10-2 - CASSRRETYEQYF TGCGCCAGTTCTAGGCGGGAAACCTACGAGCAGTACTTC
TRBJ2-1 - TRBV20-1 - CSANDGLNEQFF TGCAGTGCTAATGACGGTCTCAATGAGCAGTTCTTC
TRBJ1-1 few TRBV11-2 - CASSPDWGTEAFF TGTGCCAGCAGCCCCGACTGGGGCACTGAAGCTTTCTTT
TRBJ1-5 many TRBV10-3 TRBD1 CAISESRDRGPGQPQHF TGTGCCATCAGTGAGTCCCGGGACAGGGGGCCGGGTCAGCCCCAGCATTTT
TRBJ1-2 - TRBV2 - CASTRTEAGDLYTF TGTGCCAGCACCCGCACTGAGGCAGGCGACCTCTACACCTTC
TRBJ1-1 many TRBV10-1 - CASSESMAEAEAFF TGCGCCAGCAGTGAGTCGATGGCCGAGGCTGAAGCTTTCTTT
TRBJ2-4 - TRBV6-5 - CASSYLGGTKNIQYF TGTGCCAGCAGTTATCTTGGGGGTACCAAAAACATTCAGTACTTC
TRBJ2-7 few TRBV12-5 - CASGDYEQYF TGTGCTAGTGGTGATTACGAGCAGTACTTC
TRBJ2-1 few TRBV24-1 - CATSDSGTDHNEQFF TGTGCCACCAGTGATTCCGGGACCGATCACAATGAGCAGTTCTTC
TRBJ1-2 - TRBV6-1 - CASHINYGYTF TGTGCCAGCCATATTAACTATGGCTACACCTTC
TRBJ2-3 - TRBV13 TRBD2 CASSFYKAGELTSTDTQYF TGTGCCAGCAGCTTTTACAAAGCGGGGGAGCTAACTAGCACAGATACGCAGTATTTT
TRBJ1-6 - TRBV4-1 - CASSQGAPRAGGSPLHF TGCGCCAGCAGCCAAGGTGCCCCGAGAGCGGGGGGTTCACCCCTCCACTTT
TRBJ2-5 - TRBV18 - CASSPKGGGETQYF TGTGCCAGCTCACCAAAAGGAGGTGGAGAGACCCAGTACTTC
TRBJ2-2 few TRBV7-2 - CASSLPGGAGELFF TGTGCCAGCAGCTTACCTGGGGGAGCCGGGGAGCTGTTTTTT
TRBJ2-4 - TRBV20-1 TRBD1 CSALMAGTGFNIQYF TGCAGTGCCCTAATGGCCGGGACAGGGTTCAACATTCAGTACTTC
TRBJ1-2 few TRBV12-3/TRBV12-4 - CASSSDIANYGYTF TGTGCCAGCAGTTCGGACATAGCTAACTATGGCTACACCTTC
TRBJ1-2 - TRBV20-1 - CSAEDRTMYGYTF TGCAGTGCTGAAGACAGGACTATGTATGGCTACACCTTC
TRBJ2-7 - TRBV28 - CASSLGFVPYEQYF TGTGCCAGCAGTTTGGGGTTCGTCCCATACGAGCAGTACTTC